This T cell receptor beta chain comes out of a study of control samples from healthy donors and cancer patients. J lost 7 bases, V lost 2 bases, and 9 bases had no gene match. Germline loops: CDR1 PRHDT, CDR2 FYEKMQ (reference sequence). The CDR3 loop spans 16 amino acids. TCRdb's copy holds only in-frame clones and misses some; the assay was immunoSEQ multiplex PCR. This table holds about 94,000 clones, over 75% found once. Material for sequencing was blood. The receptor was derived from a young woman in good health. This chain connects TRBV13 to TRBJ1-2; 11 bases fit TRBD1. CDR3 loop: CASSLRTGGGSSGYTF. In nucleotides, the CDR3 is TGTGCCAGCAGCTTACGGACAGGGGGCGGGAGTAGTGGCTACACCTTC.